Given below is one TCR beta chain in context. Its antigen remains unidentified. Repertoires were generated with immunoSEQ multiplex PCR, while TCRdb's copy carries only in-frame clones and drops some. The sample records roughly 55,000 clones, around 85% being singletons. The entry originates in a study of OX40 agonist ivuxolimab in advanced cancers. Background on the study: Patients got intravenous ivuxolimab at 0.01 to 10 mg/kg every 2 weeks.

Prior autoimmune disease or systemic immunosuppression barred patients. Study-level findings and limits: Expanded clones were, on average, more numerous in CD8+ T cells than in CD4+. Certain nonresponders additionally had low normalized T-cell clonal expansion.

The sequence derives from an adult with an advanced solid tumor such as melanoma, head and neck, liver or kidney cancer. Sample: CD4+ or CD8+ T cells sorted from blood, taken in a trial of the OX40 agonist ivuxolimab.

The CDR3 nucleotides are TGTGCCGCGGCCGGGGGGATGGGTTCACCCCTCCACTTT. Translating gives CAAAGGMGSPLHF. The gene calls are TRBV19 and TRBJ1-6; TRBD1 is a possible D gene (5 bases). The germline V gene encodes CDR1 LNHDA and CDR2 SQIVND (reference sequence). CDR3 length equals 13 residues. V was clipped by 11 bases and J by 9 bases, with 17 bases between them.